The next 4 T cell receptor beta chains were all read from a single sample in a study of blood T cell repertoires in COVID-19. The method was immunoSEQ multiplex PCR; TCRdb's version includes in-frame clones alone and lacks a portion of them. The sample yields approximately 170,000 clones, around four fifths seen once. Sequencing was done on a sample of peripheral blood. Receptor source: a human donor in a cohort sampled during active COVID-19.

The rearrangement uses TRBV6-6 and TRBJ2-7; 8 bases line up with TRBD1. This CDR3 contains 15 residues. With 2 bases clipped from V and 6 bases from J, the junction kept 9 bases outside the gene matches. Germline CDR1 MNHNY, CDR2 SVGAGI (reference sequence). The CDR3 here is CASSYVGQGLGEQYF. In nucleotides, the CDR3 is TGTGCCAGCAGTTACGTTGGACAGGGACTTGGCGAGCAGTACTTC.

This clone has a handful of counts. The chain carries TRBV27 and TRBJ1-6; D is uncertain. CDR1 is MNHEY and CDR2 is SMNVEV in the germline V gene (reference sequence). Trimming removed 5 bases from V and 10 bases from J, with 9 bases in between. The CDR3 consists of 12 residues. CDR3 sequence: CASSLLSSPLHF. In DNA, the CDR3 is TGTGCCAGCAGTCTTCTAAGCTCACCCCTCCACTTT.

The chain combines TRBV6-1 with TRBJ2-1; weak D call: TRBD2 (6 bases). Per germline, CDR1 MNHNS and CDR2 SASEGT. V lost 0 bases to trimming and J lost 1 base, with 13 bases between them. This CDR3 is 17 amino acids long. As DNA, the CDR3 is TGTGCCAGCAGTGAAGCCCCCGGGGGTTCATCCTACAATGAGCAGTTCTTC. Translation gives CASSEAPGGSSYNEQFF.

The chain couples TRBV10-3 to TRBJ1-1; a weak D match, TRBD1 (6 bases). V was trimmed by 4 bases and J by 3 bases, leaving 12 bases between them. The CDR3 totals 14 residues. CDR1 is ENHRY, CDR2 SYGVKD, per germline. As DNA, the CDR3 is TGTGCCATCAGTGTTGTCAGGGGTGACACTGAAGCTTTCTTT. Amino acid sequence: CAISVVRGDTEAFF.